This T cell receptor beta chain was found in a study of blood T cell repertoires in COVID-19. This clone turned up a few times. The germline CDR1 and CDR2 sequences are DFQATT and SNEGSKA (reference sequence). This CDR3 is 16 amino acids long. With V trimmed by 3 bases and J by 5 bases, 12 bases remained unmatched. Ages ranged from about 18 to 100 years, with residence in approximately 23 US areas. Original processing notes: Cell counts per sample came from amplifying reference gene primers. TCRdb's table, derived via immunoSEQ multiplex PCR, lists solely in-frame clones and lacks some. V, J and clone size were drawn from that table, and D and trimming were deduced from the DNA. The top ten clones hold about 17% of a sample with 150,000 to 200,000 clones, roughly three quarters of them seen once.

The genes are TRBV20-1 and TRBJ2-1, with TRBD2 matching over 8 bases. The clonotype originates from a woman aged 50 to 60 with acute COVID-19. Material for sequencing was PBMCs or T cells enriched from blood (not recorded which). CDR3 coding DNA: TGCAGTGCTAGTCAGCGGGGGCTTTTGGCACACAATGAGCAGTTCTTC. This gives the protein CSASQRGLLAHNEQFF.